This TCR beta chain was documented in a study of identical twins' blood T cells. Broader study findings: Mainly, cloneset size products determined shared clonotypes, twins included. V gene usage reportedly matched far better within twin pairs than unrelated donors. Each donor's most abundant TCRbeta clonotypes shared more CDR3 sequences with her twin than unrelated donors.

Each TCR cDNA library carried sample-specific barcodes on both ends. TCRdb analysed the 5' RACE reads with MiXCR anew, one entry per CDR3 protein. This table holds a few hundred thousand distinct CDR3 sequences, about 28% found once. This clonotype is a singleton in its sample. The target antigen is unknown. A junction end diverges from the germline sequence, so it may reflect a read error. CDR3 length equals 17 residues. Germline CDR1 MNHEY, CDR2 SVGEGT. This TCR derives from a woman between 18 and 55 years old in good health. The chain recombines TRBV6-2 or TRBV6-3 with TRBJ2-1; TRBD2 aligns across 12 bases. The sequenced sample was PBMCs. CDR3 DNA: TGTACCAGCAGTTACAAGACTAGCGGGAGTTTGGAGAATGAGCAGTTCTTC. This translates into CTSSYKTSGSLENEQFF.